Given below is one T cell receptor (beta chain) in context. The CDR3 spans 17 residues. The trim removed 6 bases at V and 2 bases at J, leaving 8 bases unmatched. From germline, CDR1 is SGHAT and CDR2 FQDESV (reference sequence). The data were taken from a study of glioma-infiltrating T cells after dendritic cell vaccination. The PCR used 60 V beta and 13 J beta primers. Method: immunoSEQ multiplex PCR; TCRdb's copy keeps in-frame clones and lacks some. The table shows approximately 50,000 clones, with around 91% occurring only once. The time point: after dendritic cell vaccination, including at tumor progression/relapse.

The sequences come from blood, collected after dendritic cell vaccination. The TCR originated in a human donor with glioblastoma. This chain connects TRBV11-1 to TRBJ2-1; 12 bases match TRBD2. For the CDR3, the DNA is TGTGCCAGCAGTCGCCCCCGGACTAGCGGGGCCTACAATGAGCAGTTCTTC. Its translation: CASSRPRTSGAYNEQFF.